This T cell receptor beta chain was sequenced for a study of CXCR3-negative and CXCR3-positive naive CD8 T cells. The TRB cDNA libraries were prepared by 5' RACE with UMI labels. TCRdb re-called the 5' RACE reads; every CDR3 protein appears as one record, without DNA. The sample table sets out about 43,000 distinct CDR3 sequences. The CDR3 contains 15 residues. Germline CDR1 LNHNV, CDR2 YYDKDF (reference sequence). The clonotype comes from a human donor in good health. Some clones in this sample may be carry-over from other donors' samples. V and J are TRBV15 and TRBJ2-7; the D call from TCRdb, TRBD2, cannot be confirmed without DNA. Input material: memory CD8+ T cells from blood. The CDR3 is CATSFSGGPSYEQYF.